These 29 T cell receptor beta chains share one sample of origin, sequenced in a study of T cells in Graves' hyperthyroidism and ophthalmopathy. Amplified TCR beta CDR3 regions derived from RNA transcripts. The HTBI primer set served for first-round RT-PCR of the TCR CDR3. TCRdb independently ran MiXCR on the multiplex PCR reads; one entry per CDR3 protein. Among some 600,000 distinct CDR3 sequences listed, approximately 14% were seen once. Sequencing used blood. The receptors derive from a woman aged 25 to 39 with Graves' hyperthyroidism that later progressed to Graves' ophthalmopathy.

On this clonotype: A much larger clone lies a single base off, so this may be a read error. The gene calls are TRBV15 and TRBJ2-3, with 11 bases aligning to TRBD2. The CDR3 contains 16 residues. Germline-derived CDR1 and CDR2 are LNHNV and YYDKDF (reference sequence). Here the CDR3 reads CATRSPTSGNTDTQDF. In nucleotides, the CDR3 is TGTGCCACCCGTTCGCCGACTAGCGGGAACACAGATACGCAGGATTTT.

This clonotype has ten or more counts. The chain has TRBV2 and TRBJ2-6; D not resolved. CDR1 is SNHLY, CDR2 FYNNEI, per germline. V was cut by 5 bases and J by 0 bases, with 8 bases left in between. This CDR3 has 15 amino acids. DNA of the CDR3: TGTGCCAGCAGTATACAGCGCTCTGGGGCCAACGTCCTGACTTTC. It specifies CASSIQRSGANVLTF.

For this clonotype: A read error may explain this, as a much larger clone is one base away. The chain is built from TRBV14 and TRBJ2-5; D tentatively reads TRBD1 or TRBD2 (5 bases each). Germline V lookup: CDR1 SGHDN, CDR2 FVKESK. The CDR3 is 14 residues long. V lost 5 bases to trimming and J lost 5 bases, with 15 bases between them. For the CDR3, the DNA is TGTGCCAGCAGCACTCGGGGCGCTTCCGAGACCCAGTACTTC. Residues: CASSTRGASETQYF.

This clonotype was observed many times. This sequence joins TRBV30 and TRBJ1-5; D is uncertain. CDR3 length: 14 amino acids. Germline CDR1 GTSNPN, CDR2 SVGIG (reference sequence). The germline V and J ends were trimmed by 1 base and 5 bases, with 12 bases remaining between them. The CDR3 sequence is CAWSGTVGDQPQHF. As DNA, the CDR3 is TGTGCCTGGAGTGGGACTGTCGGCGATCAGCCCCAGCATTTT.

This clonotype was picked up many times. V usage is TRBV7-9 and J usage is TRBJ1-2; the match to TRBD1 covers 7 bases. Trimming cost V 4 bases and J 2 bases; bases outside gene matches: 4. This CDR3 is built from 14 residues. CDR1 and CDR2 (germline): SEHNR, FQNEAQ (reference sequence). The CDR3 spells CASSYGQENYGYTF. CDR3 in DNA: TGTGCCAGCAGCTACGGACAGGAGAACTATGGCTACACCTTC. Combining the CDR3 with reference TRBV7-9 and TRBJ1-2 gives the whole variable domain DTGVSQNPRHKITKRGQNVTFRCDPISEHNRLYWYRQTLGQGPEFLTYFQNEAQLEKSRLLSDRFSAERPKGSFSTLEIQRTEQGDSAMYLCASSYGQENYGYTFGSGTRLTVV.

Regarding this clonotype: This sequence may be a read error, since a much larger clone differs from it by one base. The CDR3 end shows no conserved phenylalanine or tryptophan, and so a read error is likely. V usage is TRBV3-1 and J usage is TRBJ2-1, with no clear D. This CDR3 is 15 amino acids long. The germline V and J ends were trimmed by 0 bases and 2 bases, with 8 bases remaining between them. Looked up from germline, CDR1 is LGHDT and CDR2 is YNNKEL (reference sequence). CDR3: CASSQDTITYNEQFL. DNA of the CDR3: TGTGCCAGCAGCCAAGATACTATTACCTACAATGAGCAGTTCCTC.

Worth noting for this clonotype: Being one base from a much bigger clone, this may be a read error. The CDR3 spells CATSDDSFQEAQYF. The CDR3 DNA reads as TGTGCCACCAGTGATGACAGCTTCCAAGAGGCCCAGTACTTC. The chain combines TRBV24-1 with TRBJ2-5, with D possibly being TRBD1 (5 bases). The CDR3 covers 14 residues. Looked up from germline, CDR1 is KGHDR and CDR2 is SFDVKD.

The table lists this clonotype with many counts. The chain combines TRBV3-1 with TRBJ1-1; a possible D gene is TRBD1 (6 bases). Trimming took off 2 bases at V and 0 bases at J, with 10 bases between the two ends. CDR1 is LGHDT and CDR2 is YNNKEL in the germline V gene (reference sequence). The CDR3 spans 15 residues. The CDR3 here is CASSQRGAMNTEAFF. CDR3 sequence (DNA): TGTGCCAGCAGCCAAAGGGGGGCAATGAACACTGAAGCTTTCTTT.

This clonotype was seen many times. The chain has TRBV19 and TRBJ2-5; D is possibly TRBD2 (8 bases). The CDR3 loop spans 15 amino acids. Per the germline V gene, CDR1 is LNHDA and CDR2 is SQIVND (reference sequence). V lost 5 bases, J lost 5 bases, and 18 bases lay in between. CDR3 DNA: TGTGCCAGTAGTGTTAGCGGGACAGTCGGGGAGACCCAGTACTTC. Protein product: CASSVSGTVGETQYF.

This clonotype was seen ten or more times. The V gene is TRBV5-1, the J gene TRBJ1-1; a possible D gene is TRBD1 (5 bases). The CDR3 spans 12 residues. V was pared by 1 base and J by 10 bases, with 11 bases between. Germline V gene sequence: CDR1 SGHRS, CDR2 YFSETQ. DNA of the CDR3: TGCGCCAGCAGCTTGTCGGGGGGAAGAGCTTTCTTT. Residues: CASSLSGGRAFF.

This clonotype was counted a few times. The CDR3 spells CASSFRTAGNTIYF. Here the CDR3 DNA reads TGTGCCAGCAGCTTCCGGACCGCTGGAAACACCATATATTTT. V is TRBV5-8 and J is TRBJ1-3, with unresolved D. CDR1 is SGHTS and CDR2 is YDEGEE in the germline V gene. Trimming pared 2 bases from V and 2 bases from J, leaving 8 bases between. The CDR3 sequence is 14 residues long. The full variable domain, in which reference TRBV5-8 and TRBJ1-3 provide the parts outside the CDR3, is EAGVTQSPTHLIKTRGQQATLRCSPISGHTSVYWYQQALGLGLQFLLWYDEGEERNRGNFPPRFSGRQFPNYSSELNVNALELEDSALYLCASSFRTAGNTIYFGEGSWLTVV.

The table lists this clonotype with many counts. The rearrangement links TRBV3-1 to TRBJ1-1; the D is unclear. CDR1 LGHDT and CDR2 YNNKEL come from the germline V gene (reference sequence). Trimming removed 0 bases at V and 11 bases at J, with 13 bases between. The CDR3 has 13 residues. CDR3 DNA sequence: TGTGCCAGCAGCCAAGATACCATCCGTGGGGCTTTCTTT. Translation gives CASSQDTIRGAFF.

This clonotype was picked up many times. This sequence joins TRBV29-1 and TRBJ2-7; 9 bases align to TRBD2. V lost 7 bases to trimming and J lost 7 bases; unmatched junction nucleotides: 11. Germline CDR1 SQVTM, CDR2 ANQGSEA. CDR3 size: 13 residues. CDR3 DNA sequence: TGCAGCGCCGGTGGAGCGGGAGGAAGAGAGCAGTACTTC. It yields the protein CSAGGAGGREQYF.

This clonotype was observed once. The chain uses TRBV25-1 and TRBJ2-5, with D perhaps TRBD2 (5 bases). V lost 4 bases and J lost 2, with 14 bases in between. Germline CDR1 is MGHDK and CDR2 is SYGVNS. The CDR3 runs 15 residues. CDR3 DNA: TGTGCCAGCAGTGCTCCCTCGACGGGGCAAGAGACCCAGTACTTC. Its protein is CASSAPSTGQETQYF.

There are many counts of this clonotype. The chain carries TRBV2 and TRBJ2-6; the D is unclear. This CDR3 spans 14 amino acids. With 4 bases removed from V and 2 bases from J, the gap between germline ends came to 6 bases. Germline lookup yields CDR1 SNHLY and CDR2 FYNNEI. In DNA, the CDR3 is TGTGCCAGCAGTGGTTGGACTGGGGCCAACGTCCTGACTTTC. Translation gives CASSGWTGANVLTF.

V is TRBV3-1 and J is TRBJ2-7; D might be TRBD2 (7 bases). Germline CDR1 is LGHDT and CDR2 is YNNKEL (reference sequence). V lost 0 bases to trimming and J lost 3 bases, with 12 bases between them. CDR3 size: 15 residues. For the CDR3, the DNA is TGTGCCAGCAGCCAAGAAGTGGGAGGGGGCTACGAGCAGTACTTC. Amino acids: CASSQEVGGGYEQYF.

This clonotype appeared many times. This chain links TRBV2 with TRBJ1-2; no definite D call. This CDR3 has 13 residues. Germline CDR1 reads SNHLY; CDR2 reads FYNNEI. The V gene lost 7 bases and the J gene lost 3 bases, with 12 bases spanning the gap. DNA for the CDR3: TGTGCCAGCATGCCGAGGGAGGACTATGGCTACACCTTC. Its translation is CASMPREDYGYTF.

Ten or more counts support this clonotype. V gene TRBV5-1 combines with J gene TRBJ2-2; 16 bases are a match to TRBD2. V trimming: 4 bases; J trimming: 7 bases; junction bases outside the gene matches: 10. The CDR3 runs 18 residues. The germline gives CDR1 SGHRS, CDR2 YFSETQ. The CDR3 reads CASSKTGLAGGLGGELFF. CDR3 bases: TGCGCCAGCAGCAAGACGGGACTAGCGGGAGGGCTCGGCGGGGAGCTGTTTTTT.

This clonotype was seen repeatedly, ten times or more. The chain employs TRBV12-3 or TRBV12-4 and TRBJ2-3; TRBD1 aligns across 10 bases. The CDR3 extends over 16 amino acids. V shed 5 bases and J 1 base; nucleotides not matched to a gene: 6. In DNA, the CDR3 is TGTGCCAGCAGTGCCCGTGGGACAGGGGGCACAGATACGCAGTATTTT. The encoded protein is CASSARGTGGTDTQYF.

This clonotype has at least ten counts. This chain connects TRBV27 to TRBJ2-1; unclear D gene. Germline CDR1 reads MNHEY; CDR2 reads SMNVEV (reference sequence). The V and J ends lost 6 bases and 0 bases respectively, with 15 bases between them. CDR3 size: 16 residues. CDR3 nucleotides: TGTGCCAGCAGGGTAAACGCGGAAAGCTCCTACAATGAGCAGTTCTTC. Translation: CASRVNAESSYNEQFF.

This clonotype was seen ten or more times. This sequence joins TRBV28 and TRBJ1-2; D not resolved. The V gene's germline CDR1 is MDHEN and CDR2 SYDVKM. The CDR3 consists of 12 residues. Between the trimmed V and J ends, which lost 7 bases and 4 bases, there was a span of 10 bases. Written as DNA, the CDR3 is TGTGCCAGCACCACAGCCGGCTATGGCTACACCTTC. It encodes CASTTAGYGYTF.

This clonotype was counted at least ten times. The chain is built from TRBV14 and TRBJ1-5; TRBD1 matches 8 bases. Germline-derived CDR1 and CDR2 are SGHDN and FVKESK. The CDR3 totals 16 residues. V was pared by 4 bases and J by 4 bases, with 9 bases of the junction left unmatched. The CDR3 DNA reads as TGTGCCAGCAGCCCTAGACAGGGGTCTGGGAATCAGCCCCAGCATTTT. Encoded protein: CASSPRQGSGNQPQHF.

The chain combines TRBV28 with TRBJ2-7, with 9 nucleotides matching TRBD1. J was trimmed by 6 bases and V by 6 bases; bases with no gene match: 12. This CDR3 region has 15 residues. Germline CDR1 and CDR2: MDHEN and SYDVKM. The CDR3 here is CASSPPGQGSTEQYF. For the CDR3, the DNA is TGTGCCAGCAGCCCTCCGGGACAGGGTAGTACCGAGCAGTACTTC. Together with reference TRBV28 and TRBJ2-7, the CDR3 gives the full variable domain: DVKVTQSSRYLVKRTGEKVFLECVQDMDHENMFWYRQDPGLGLRLIYFSYDVKMKEKGDIPEGYSVSREKKERFSLILESASTNQTSMYLCASSPPGQGSTEQYFGPGTRLTVT.

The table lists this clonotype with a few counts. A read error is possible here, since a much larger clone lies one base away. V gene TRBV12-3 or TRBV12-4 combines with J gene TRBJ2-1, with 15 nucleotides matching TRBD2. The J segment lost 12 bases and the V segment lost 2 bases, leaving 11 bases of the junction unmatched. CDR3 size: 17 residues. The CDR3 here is CASSLQAGLAGGDGQFF. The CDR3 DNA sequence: TGTGCCAGCAGTTTACAGGCCGGACTAGCGGGAGGGGATGGGCAGTTCTTC.

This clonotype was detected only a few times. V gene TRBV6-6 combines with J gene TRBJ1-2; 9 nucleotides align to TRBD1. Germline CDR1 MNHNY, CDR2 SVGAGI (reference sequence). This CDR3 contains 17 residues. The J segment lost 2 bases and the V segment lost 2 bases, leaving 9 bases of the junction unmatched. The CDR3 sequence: CASSYRGGQGLNYGYTF. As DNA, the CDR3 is TGTGCCAGCAGTTACAGGGGGGGACAGGGACTCAACTATGGCTACACCTTC.

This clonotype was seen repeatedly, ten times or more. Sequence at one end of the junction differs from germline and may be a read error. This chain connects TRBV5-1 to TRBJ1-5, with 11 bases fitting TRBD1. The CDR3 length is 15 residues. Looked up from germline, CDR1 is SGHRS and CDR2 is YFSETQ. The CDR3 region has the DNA TGTGCCAGCAGTCTGGGACAGGGGGTAAATCAGCCCCAGCATTTT. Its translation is CASSLGQGVNQPQHF.

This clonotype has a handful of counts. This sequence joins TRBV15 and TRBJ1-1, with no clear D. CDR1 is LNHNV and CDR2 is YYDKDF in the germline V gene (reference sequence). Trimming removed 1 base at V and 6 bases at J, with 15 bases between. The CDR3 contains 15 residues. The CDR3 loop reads CATSRGSNSASEAFF. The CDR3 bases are TGTGCCACCAGCAGAGGAAGTAACAGCGCATCTGAAGCTTTCTTT. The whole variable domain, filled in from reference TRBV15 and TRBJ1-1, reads DAMVIQNPRYQVTQFGKPVTLSCSQTLNHNVMYWYQQKSSQAPKLLFHYYDKDFNNEADTPDNFQSRRPNTSFCFLDIRSPGLGDTAMYLCATSRGSNSASEAFFGQGTRLTVV.

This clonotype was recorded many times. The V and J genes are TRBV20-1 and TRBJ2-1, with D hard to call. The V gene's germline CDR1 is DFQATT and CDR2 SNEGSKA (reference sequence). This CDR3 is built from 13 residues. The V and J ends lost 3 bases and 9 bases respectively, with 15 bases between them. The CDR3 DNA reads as TGCAGTGCTAGTAGGTCAGCAGTTGGTGAGCAGTTCTTC. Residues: CSASRSAVGEQFF.

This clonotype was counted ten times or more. In nucleotides, the CDR3 is TGTGCCACCAGTGATTTGGCCTCGGGACAGGGAGCTTTCTTT. Its translation: CATSDLASGQGAFF. V and J are TRBV24-1 and TRBJ1-1, with TRBD1 matching over 9 bases. This CDR3 is 14 amino acids long. Germline CDR1 and CDR2: KGHDR and SFDVKD. Germline trimming cut 0 bases from V and 10 bases from J; bases unmatched to any gene: 5.